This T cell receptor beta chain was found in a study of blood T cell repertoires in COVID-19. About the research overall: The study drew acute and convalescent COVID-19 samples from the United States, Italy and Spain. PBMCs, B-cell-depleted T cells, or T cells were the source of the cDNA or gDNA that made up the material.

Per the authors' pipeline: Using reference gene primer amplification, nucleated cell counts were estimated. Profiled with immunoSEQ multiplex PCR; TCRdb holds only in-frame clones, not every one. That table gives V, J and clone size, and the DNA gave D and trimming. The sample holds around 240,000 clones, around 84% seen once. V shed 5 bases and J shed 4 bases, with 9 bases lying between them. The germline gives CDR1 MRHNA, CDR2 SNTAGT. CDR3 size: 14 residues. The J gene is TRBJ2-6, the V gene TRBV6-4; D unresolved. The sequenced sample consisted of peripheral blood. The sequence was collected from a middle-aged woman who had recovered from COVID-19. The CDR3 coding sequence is TGTGCCAGCAGTCCACGGTCGGGGGCCAACGTCCTGACTTTC. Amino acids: CASSPRSGANVLTF.